This entry lists 15 T cell receptor beta chains sequenced from one sample in a study of CD8 T cells in ankylosing spondylitis. TCRdb reanalysed the 5' RACE reads using MiXCR and keeps one entry per CDR3 protein. The sample holds 650,000 to 800,000 distinct CDR3 sequences; around 17% are singletons and the top ten take about a fifth. These TCRs are of unknown antigen specificity. Points from the study as a whole: It appeared that ankylosing spondylitis blood was characterized by a TCR beta motif of seven or eight highly homologous variants.

The sample taken for sequencing was blood, either unsorted or a sorted T cell fraction (not recorded which). These TCRs come from a male donor with ankylosing spondylitis.

The sample holds a few counts of this clonotype. The chain is built from TRBV5-1 and TRBJ2-7; 9 bases are shared with TRBD2. CDR1 is SGHRS and CDR2 is YFSETQ in the germline V gene. CDR3 size: 16 residues. V gave up 0 bases and J gave up 3 bases; unmatched junction bases: 7. CDR3 DNA sequence: TGCGCCAGCAGCTTGGCGGTAGCGGGAGATAACTACGAGCAGTACTTC. Translation: CASSLAVAGDNYEQYF.

This clonotype was counted only a few times. The chain carries TRBV29-1 and TRBJ1-2, with a possible D match to TRBD1 (6 bases). CDR1 is SQVTM, CDR2 ANQGSEA, per germline. Trimming stripped 4 bases from V and 8 bases from J, with 20 bases between. CDR3 length: 14 residues. This chain's CDR3 is CSVGGTPRRGGYTF. The CDR3, as DNA: TGCAGCGTTGGTGGGACCCCGCGCAGGGGAGGCTACACCTTC.

Only a few counts were recorded for this clonotype. The chain has TRBV9 and TRBJ1-1; no firm D call. Germline CDR1 reads SGDLS; CDR2 reads YYNGEE. The CDR3 length is 15 residues. V was cut by 0 bases and J by 5 bases, with 14 bases left in between. The CDR3 spells CASSVDLAGVTEAFF. CDR3 sequence (DNA): TGTGCCAGCAGCGTAGACCTGGCCGGCGTAACTGAAGCTTTCTTT.

The chain joins TRBV7-2 to TRBJ1-1; no firm D call. The V gene lost 2 bases and the J gene lost 4 bases, with 11 bases spanning the gap. CDR3 length: 14 residues. The germline V gene encodes CDR1 SGHTA and CDR2 FQGNSA. CDR3 sequence reads: CASSLRRASTEAFF. The CDR3 DNA follows: TGTGCCAGCAGCTTAAGGAGGGCCAGCACTGAAGCTTTCTTT.

This clonotype was detected a few times. The gene calls are TRBV20-1 and TRBJ1-5; D unresolved. Germline CDR1 DFQATT, CDR2 SNEGSKA (reference sequence). The CDR3 has 15 amino acids. The V end was cut by 0 bases, the J end by 0 bases, with 9 bases between. The CDR3 coding sequence is TGCAGTGCTAGAGATGCGACAACTAGCAATCAGCCCCAGCATTTT. Translation gives CSARDATTSNQPQHF.

This clonotype was seen a handful of times. The gene calls are TRBV16 and TRBJ1-1; 7 nucleotides match TRBD1. The CDR3 sequence is 15 residues long. The J segment lost 3 bases and the V segment lost 0 bases, leaving 4 bases of the junction unmatched. Germline CDR1 is KGHSY and CDR2 is FQNENV. For the CDR3, the DNA is TGTGCCAGCAGCCAATCAAAACAGGGGCACACTGAAGCTTTCTTT. Protein: CASSQSKQGHTEAFF.

The V call is TRBV20-1, the J call TRBJ2-2, with D tentatively TRBD2 (5 bases). This CDR3 has 14 residues. Germline CDR1 and CDR2: DFQATT and SNEGSKA (reference sequence). Trimming pared 3 bases from V and 6 bases from J, leaving 14 bases between. The CDR3 reads CSASTGGSAGELFF. The CDR3 nucleotides read TGCAGTGCTAGCACCGGCGGGTCGGCCGGGGAGCTGTTTTTT.

The CDR3 sequence is CASSVSGGRMNTEAFF. CDR3 nucleotides: TGTGCCAGCAGTGTTTCCGGGGGGCGGATGAACACTGAAGCTTTCTTT. The chain recombines TRBV6-1 with TRBJ1-1; D may be TRBD1 (6 bases). This CDR3 spans 16 amino acids. The germline gives CDR1 MNHNS, CDR2 SASEGT. Trimming stripped 4 bases from V and 0 bases from J, with 15 bases between.

This clonotype was seen more than once but under ten times. The chain employs TRBV3-1 and TRBJ1-6; 8 bases map to TRBD1. Germline CDR1 reads LGHDT; CDR2 reads YNNKEL (reference sequence). There are 16 residues in the CDR3. The V and J ends lost 5 bases and 10 bases, in that order; junction bases with no gene match: 13. The CDR3 loop reads CASSLMARGQQSPLHF. DNA for the CDR3: TGTGCCAGCAGCTTGATGGCCAGGGGGCAACAATCACCCCTCCACTTT.

This rearrangement joins TRBV11-1 to TRBJ2-1; TRBD1 aligns across 7 bases. CDR3 length equals 12 residues. The V and J ends lost 3 bases and 12 bases, in that order; junction bases with no gene match: 5. Germline values: CDR1 SGHAT, CDR2 FQDESV (reference sequence). The CDR3 DNA reads TGTGCCAGCAGCTTGACAGGGACAAGGCAGTTCTTC. This translates into CASSLTGTRQFF.

This clonotype has only a few counts. DNA for the CDR3: TGTGCCATCAGTGAGTCCGGGACACCTCTGGAATCCTACGAGCAGTACTTC. Translation gives CAISESGTPLESYEQYF. This rearrangement joins TRBV10-3 to TRBJ2-7; D might be TRBD1 (6 bases). The CDR3 runs 17 residues. V was trimmed by 0 bases and J by 1 base, leaving 16 bases between them. CDR1 is ENHRY, CDR2 SYGVKD, per germline.

The chain has TRBV5-1 and TRBJ1-1; D uncertain. V gave up 0 bases and J gave up 7 bases, with 13 bases separating them. The CDR3 length is 14 residues. Germline assignment: CDR1 SGHRS and CDR2 YFSETQ. Here the CDR3 reads CASSLEGGSGEAFF. CDR3 sequence (DNA): TGCGCCAGCAGCTTGGAGGGTGGTTCGGGTGAAGCTTTCTTT.

This clonotype came up a few times. V usage is TRBV11-2 and J usage is TRBJ2-7; 8 bases match TRBD2. The V segment lost 8 bases and the J segment 5 bases; nucleotides outside the gene matches: 11. The CDR3 is 14 residues long. The germline CDR1 and CDR2 sequences are SGHAT and FQNNGV. CDR3 region: CASETGGASNEQYF. CDR3 DNA: TGTGCCAGCGAGACGGGGGGGGCGTCGAACGAGCAGTACTTC.

This clonotype has more than one count but fewer than ten. This sequence joins TRBV30 and TRBJ1-5; TRBD1 agrees at 11 bases. Germline CDR1 GTSNPN, CDR2 SVGIG (reference sequence). The CDR3 loop spans 14 amino acids. Losses at the gene ends were 3 bases for V and 7 bases for J; bases not matched to a gene: 5. The CDR3 DNA follows: TGTGCCTGGAGCATCGGACAGGGGGCCCAGCCCCAGCATTTT. Its translation is CAWSIGQGAQPQHF. The full variable domain, completed using reference TRBV30 and TRBJ1-5, is SQTIHQWPATLVQPVGSPLSLECTVEGTSNPNLYWYRQAAGRGLQLLFYSVGIGQISSEVPQNLSASRPQDRQFILSSKKLLLSDSGFYLCAWSIGQGAQPQHFGDGTRLSIL.

The rearrangement uses TRBV9 and TRBJ2-1, with D uncertain. Trimming took off 0 bases at V and 5 bases at J, with 3 bases between the two ends. Per the germline V gene, CDR1 is SGDLS and CDR2 is YYNGEE. The CDR3 covers 12 residues. The CDR3 spells CASSVAHNEQFF. For the CDR3, the DNA is TGTGCCAGCAGCGTAGCCCACAATGAGCAGTTCTTC.